This TCR beta chain was captured in a study of T and B cells in COVID-19 patients. Study-wide background: Most recovered patients had mild to moderate COVID-19 treated as outpatients. Critical illness requiring mechanical ventilation or extracorporeal membrane oxygenation affected 12 of 20 active-infection patients. Study-level findings and limits: No sequencing was yet done of CD4+, regulatory or CD8+ subsets, or of SARS-CoV-2-responsive or tetramer+ sorted cells. Highly clonal in active COVID-19, TRB repertoires exceeded healthy-donor diversity and richness at recovery.

Trimming pared 4 bases from V and 0 bases from J, leaving 16 bases between. Germline V gives CDR1 ENHRY, CDR2 SYGVKD. CDR3 length equals 17 residues. Multiplex PCR with BIOMED2 TRB-A/B primer pools amplified TRB rearrangements. TCRdb reanalysed the multiplex PCR reads using MiXCR and keeps one entry per CDR3 protein. The sample has some 1,400 distinct CDR3 sequences, roughly a quarter seen once. From blood, about 250-500 ng of genomic DNA served as TRB template. Notes on this clonotype: Its antigen is not identified.

The receptor was derived from a human donor with active COVID-19. The sample was blood. V gene TRBV10-3 combines with J gene TRBJ1-5; D is unclear. The CDR3 DNA is TGTGCCATCAGTGTCGAGCCCGCAGCTTATAGCAATCAGCCCCAGCATTTT. Translated: CAISVEPAAYSNQPQHF.